This entry features one TCR beta chain sequence. Its antigen is as yet unknown. After expansion with viral peptide pools in the ViraFEST assay, antigen-specific CD4+ T cells were sequenced. At the end of less than 12 days of culture, CD4+ T cells were isolated. The vaccine recipients had no prior SARS-CoV-2 infection, with negative nucleocapsid antibodies. Sequencing was performed with immunoSEQ multiplex PCR; in TCRdb, only in-frame clones are kept and a portion is missing. The sample yields some 77,000 clones, roughly three quarters seen once. This record belongs to a study of vaccination effects on CD4 cells after COVID-19. Study overall: Either the BNT162b2 or mRNA-1273 vaccine was given to participants in two doses.

The V gene's germline CDR1 is SGHRS and CDR2 YFSETQ. The CDR3 has 15 residues. V was pared by 1 base and J by 2 bases, with 2 bases of the junction left unmatched. Regarding the study as a whole: By a late point after vaccination, infection- and vaccine-induced clones had shrunk markedly through clonal contraction.

This receptor was taken from a human donor who received a COVID-19 vaccine. The specimen was CD4+ T cells from PBMCs cultured with HCoV-OC43 spike peptides, collected before COVID-19 vaccination. Subset described: HCoV-OC43 spike overlapping peptide pool stimulation. This rearrangement joins TRBV5-1 to TRBJ2-5; 10 bases line up with TRBD2. CDR3: CASSLIAGGQETQYF. CDR3 sequence (DNA): TGCGCCAGCAGCTTGATAGCGGGGGGTCAAGAGACCCAGTACTTC.